The rows below give T cell receptor beta chains drawn from one sample of a study of blood T cell repertoires in COVID-19. This table comes from immunoSEQ multiplex PCR, and its TCRdb copy is limited to in-frame clones, with some not included. Of more than 300,000 clones listed, under 85% were seen once; the top ten hold 5% to 5.5%. Sequencing used PBMCs or T cells enriched from blood (not recorded which). Source of these receptors: a woman aged 50 to 60 who had recovered from COVID-19. Each CDR3 is given with its conserved first and last residue. Size is stated for part of the rows, as once, few or many counts, or as a class when the clone is expanded.

V | size | CDR3
TRBV3-1/TRBV3-2 | NA | CASSPVLRQSAYGYTF
TRBV9 | once | CASSVAGGWETQYF
TRBV18 | NA | CASSSSGGKDYGYTF
TRBV19 | NA | CASSIRGTGGMNTEAFF
TRBV7-8 | NA | CASSFWRDGNYGYTF
TRBV29-1 | NA | CSVVSATNEKLFF
TRBV5-1 | NA | CASSPPIQGTEAFF
TRBV5-1 | NA | CASSSGGGGASYNEQFF
TRBV4-2 | NA | CASSQVTFRGSSYNSPLHF
TRBV19 | NA | CASRGGSRYEQYF
TRBV7-8 | NA | CASSDRASNQPQHF
TRBV2 | few | CASSGQAYEQYF
TRBV5-6 | NA | CASSGETGYSGNTIYF
TRBV19 | NA | CASSPGNQPQHF
TRBV29-1 | NA | CSVGGGQQETQYF
TRBV19 | once | CASSIATLGTEAFF
TRBV11-2 | NA | CASSRTVNEQYF
TRBV5-1 | NA | CASSGQGNLETQYF
TRBV9 | NA | CASSVGPSGSEETQYF
TRBV5-1 | few | CASSLGGRVTGIIRGYTF
TRBV4-3 | NA | CASSQDRLGAEQYF
TRBV12-3/TRBV12-4 | NA | CASSHPGGRLFF
TRBV7-7 | NA | CASSSDRQINNEQFF
TRBV11-2 | few | CASSQTGGGLGTEAFF
TRBV10-3 | NA | CAISDRRTTNYGYTF
TRBV7-3 | NA | CASSLDRGQGNEQFF
TRBV3-1/TRBV3-2 | NA | CASSQGWQGLNGYTF
TRBV18 | NA | CASSLQEGAQSTDTQYF
TRBV29-1 | few | CSAARDKDTEAFF
TRBV5-4 | NA | CASSGPFTGLAGELFF
TRBV30 | NA | CAWSDYTDTQYF
TRBV27 | NA | CASSSQTDNYGYTF
TRBV28 | NA | CASSSGQGPTEAFF
TRBV18 | NA | CASSPQAGGFGPQHF
TRBV19 | NA | CASSIATGSMGGNQPQHF
TRBV19 | NA | CASSIFGGVSVDTEAFF
TRBV2 | NA | CASREDRVHEQYF
TRBV29-1 | NA | CSVETPRPEAFF
TRBV7-6 | once | CASSLSVGGTGGPEAFF
TRBV7-3 | NA | CASSLEGSTEAFF
TRBV27 | NA | CASSSILQGDQETGELFF
TRBV13 | once | CANDQGSNQPQHF